The rows below give T cell receptor beta chains drawn from one sample of a study of PD-1 blockade in classical Hodgkin lymphoma. Some clones are missing from TCRdb's copy, which holds only in-frame ones; the method was immunoSEQ multiplex PCR. This sample has around 24,000 clones, with approximately 77% found just once. The sample was peripheral blood mononuclear cells (PBMCs), taken before the fourth cycle of nivolumab. The receptors shown here come from a human donor with classical Hodgkin lymphoma. Each CDR3 is given with its conserved first and last residue. The D gene is left open where the match is weak. Clone size is given for some rows only: seen once, a few or many times, or a class if the clone is expanded.

V gene: TRBV25-1; clone size: medium-sized; J gene: TRBJ2-1; D gene: NA; CDR3 DNA: TGTGCCAGCAGGAAGGGAGGCTACAATGAGCAGTTCTTC; CDR3 protein: CASRKGGYNEQFF
V gene: TRBV11-2; clone size: NA; J gene: TRBJ2-5; D gene: TRBD2; CDR3 DNA: TGTGCCAGCAGCTTAGGCCTTGGGACTAGCGGGAGATGGGAGACCCAGTACTTC; CDR3 protein: CASSLGLGTSGRWETQYF
V gene: TRBV13; clone size: NA; J gene: TRBJ2-1; D gene: TRBD2; CDR3 DNA: TGTGCCAGCAGCTTAATATCGTCTGGCGGGGGGAGGAATGAGCAGTTCTTC; CDR3 protein: CASSLISSGGGRNEQFF
V gene: TRBV13; clone size: NA; J gene: TRBJ2-1; D gene: NA; CDR3 DNA: TGTGCCAGCAGCTCAAGATTCAGAGGGACGGTGCGCAATGAGCAGTTCTTC; CDR3 protein: CASSSRFRGTVRNEQFF
V gene: TRBV19; clone size: NA; J gene: TRBJ1-6; D gene: NA; CDR3 DNA: TGTGCCAGTAGTCCACGTTCCAGCTCCTATAATTCACCCCTCCACTTT; CDR3 protein: CASSPRSSSYNSPLHF
V gene: TRBV28; clone size: NA; J gene: TRBJ1-1; D gene: TRBD1; CDR3 DNA: TGTGCCAGCAGTCCCATGGGGGGACAGGGCACTGAAGCTTTCTTT; CDR3 protein: CASSPMGGQGTEAFF
V gene: TRBV7-6; clone size: NA; J gene: TRBJ2-7; D gene: TRBD1; CDR3 DNA: TGTGCCAGCAGCTTAGTAGGGGACAGCTCCTACGAGCAGTACTTC; CDR3 protein: CASSLVGDSSYEQYF
V gene: TRBV7-8; clone size: NA; J gene: TRBJ2-2; D gene: TRBD2; CDR3 DNA: TGTGCCAGCAGCTTAGAACGGGGGGGGTCGACGTTGTTTTTT; CDR3 protein: CASSLERGGSTLFF
V gene: TRBV27; clone size: NA; J gene: TRBJ2-7; D gene: NA; CDR3 DNA: TGTGCCAGCAGGCGGGACTCCTCCTACGAGCAGTACTTC; CDR3 protein: CASRRDSSYEQYF
V gene: TRBV10-2; clone size: NA; J gene: TRBJ2-4; D gene: NA; CDR3 DNA: TGCGCCAGCAGTGAGACGGCTTTTGTAGCCAAAAACATTCAGTACTTC; CDR3 protein: CASSETAFVAKNIQYF
V gene: TRBV11-2; clone size: NA; J gene: TRBJ2-7; D gene: TRBD1; CDR3 DNA: TGTGCCAGCAGCTTGGGACAGCGTCGGGACGAGCAGTACTTC; CDR3 protein: CASSLGQRRDEQYF
V gene: TRBV20-1; clone size: NA; J gene: TRBJ2-1; D gene: NA; CDR3 DNA: TGCAGTGCTAGTGACCATGAGCAGTTCTTC; CDR3 protein: CSASDHEQFF
V gene: TRBV5-8; clone size: NA; J gene: TRBJ1-4; D gene: NA; CDR3 DNA: TGTGCCAGCACCCTAATAAGACAGAATGAAAAACTGTTTTTT; CDR3 protein: CASTLIRQNEKLFF
V gene: TRBV18; clone size: NA; J gene: TRBJ1-1; D gene: NA; CDR3 DNA: TGTGCCAGCTCACAGACTACAAGGAACACTGAAGCTTTCTTT; CDR3 protein: CASSQTTRNTEAFF
V gene: TRBV9; clone size: NA; J gene: TRBJ2-3; D gene: NA; CDR3 DNA: TGTGCCAGCAGCGTAGGTCAGGTGAGCACAGATACGCAGTATTTT; CDR3 protein: CASSVGQVSTDTQYF
V gene: TRBV30; clone size: NA; J gene: TRBJ2-7; D gene: TRBD1; CDR3 DNA: TGTGCCTGGGAACGACAGGGGGACACCTACGAGCAGTACTTC; CDR3 protein: CAWERQGDTYEQYF
V gene: TRBV6-5; clone size: NA; J gene: TRBJ2-7; D gene: NA; CDR3 DNA: TGTGCCAGCAGTTACTCTCTCCTGTTTCCCTACGAGCAGTACTTC; CDR3 protein: CASSYSLLFPYEQYF
V gene: TRBV28; clone size: NA; J gene: TRBJ1-4; D gene: NA; CDR3 DNA: TGTGCCAGCATTGGTGGGGGTCTCGCAACTAATGAAAAACTGTTTTTT; CDR3 protein: CASIGGGLATNEKLFF
V gene: TRBV6-5; clone size: NA; J gene: TRBJ1-6; D gene: NA; CDR3 DNA: TGTGCCAGCAGTTCGTACAGGGTTGTGAATTCACCCCTCCACTTT; CDR3 protein: CASSSYRVVNSPLHF
V gene: TRBV30; clone size: NA; J gene: TRBJ2-5; D gene: TRBD1; CDR3 DNA: TGTGCCTGGAGCCTACTCTTAAACAGGGGGCAAGAGACCCAGTACTTC; CDR3 protein: CAWSLLLNRGQETQYF
V gene: TRBV5-5; clone size: NA; J gene: TRBJ2-1; D gene: TRBD1; CDR3 DNA: TGTGCCAGCAGCCCGGGCGGGGGACAGGGGGCCAATGAGCAGTTCTTC; CDR3 protein: CASSPGGGQGANEQFF
V gene: TRBV19; clone size: NA; J gene: TRBJ1-4; D gene: TRBD1; CDR3 DNA: TGTGCCAGTAACGGCCAGGGGGCAGATGAAAAACTGTTTTTT; CDR3 protein: CASNGQGADEKLFF